Reported below is one TCR beta chain. Its antigen remains unidentified. CDR1 and CDR2 from the germline V gene are MNHEY and SVGAGI. V dropped 6 bases and J dropped 0 bases, with 2 bases sitting between them. The CDR3 contains 11 residues. The method was immunoSEQ multiplex PCR; TCRdb's version includes in-frame clones alone and lacks a portion of them. Of about 96,000 clones listed, less than 85% are singletons. This sample was included in a study of OX40 agonist ivuxolimab in advanced cancers. Study overall: Intravenous ivuxolimab was administered to patients every 2 weeks at 0.01 to 10 mg/kg. Partial responses were seen in three patients, one with hepatocellular carcinoma and two with cutaneous melanoma. Study results and limitations: The 0.1-3.0 mg/kg partial responders had among the lowest clonal expansion.

Sequenced here: CD4+ or CD8+ T cells sorted from blood, sampled in a trial of the OX40 agonist ivuxolimab. This TCR was sampled from an adult with an advanced solid tumor such as melanoma, head and neck, liver or kidney cancer. V is TRBV6-5 and J is TRBJ2-5, with no clear D. The CDR3 reads CASSYQETQYF. CDR3 sequence (DNA): TGTGCCAGCAGCTACCAAGAGACCCAGTACTTC.